This T cell receptor beta chain was documented in a study of T cell changes during pregnancy in multiple sclerosis. This CDR3 is 15 amino acids long. The germline gives CDR1 SGHTA, CDR2 FQGNSA. Trimming took off 5 bases at V and 8 bases at J, with 21 bases between the two ends. The assay was immunoSEQ multiplex PCR, and TCRdb's table has in-frame clones only and misses some. The sample lists around 80,000 clones, 92% occurring once. Sample: peripheral blood, taken before pregnancy. The rearrangement uses TRBV7-2 and TRBJ1-1, with a tentative D call TRBD1 (6 bases). The sequence derives from a female donor with multiple sclerosis, enrolled in a pregnancy study. The CDR3 DNA reads TGTGCCAGCAGCCCCGTGACAGGTCTTGGGGAGGAAGCTTTCTTT. As protein: CASSPVTGLGEEAFF.